This T cell receptor (beta chain) was retrieved from a study of STAT5B mutations in CD4+ large granular lymphocyte leukemia (dated by TCRdb to between 2022 and 2023). Concerning the study at large: Among the healthy controls, the CDR3 'QG' motif was associated with a particular HLA allele. The TCRbeta repertoires of CD4+ T-cell large granular lymphocyte leukemia patients were compared with the TCRbeta repertoires of healthy blood donors. Flow cytometry on FACSCanto II or FACSVerse showed that the purified fractions were more than 95% pure among lymphocytes. Findings and caveats that apply to the study as a whole: Data were not HLA-matched; higher clonality in CD4+ versus CD8+ T-LGLL could reflect the relatively small sample size. Each patient's main leukemic clonotypes were private, but around 27% of these clonotypes showed up at low frequency in the non-leukemic repertoires of other patients. Compared with healthy CD4+ repertoires, CD4-sorted patient repertoires appeared more clonal, and this difference remained even after the putative leukemic clones were removed. Enrichment of TRBV06-family usage was observed among the top patient clones (8/27) relative to healthy controls (2/35).

The germline V gene (reference sequence) yields SGHKS for CDR1 and YYEKEE for CDR2. V and J lose 0 bases and 7 bases, and a span of 14 bases separates them. The CDR3 goes from the cysteine to the phenylalanine over 15 residues. Only the CDR3 DNA stays, 45 bases, in frame from base 1. Buffy coats from 30 to 40 blood donors, supplied by the Finnish Red Cross blood service, were used as healthy controls. All TCR-sequenced material derived from peripheral blood: patient blood samples and healthy donor buffy coats. Ficoll-Hypaque gradient centrifugation was used to isolate peripheral blood mononuclear cells. For the healthy controls, CD4+ cells were obtained from buffy coats by magnetic purification. Genomic DNA was extracted with the Gentra Puregene Cell and Tissue kit and quantified on a Qubit 2.0 fluorometer. Notes on this clone: Its antigen target is currently unknown. Per-base qualities were not stored, and no clone one base away is much larger.

The immunoSEQ assay at survey resolution was applied to genomic DNA for sequencing of TCRbeta rearrangements. The original methods were these. In the TCR sequencing data, the lowest productive clonotype frequency that could be detected was 2.59 x 10-5. Only productive TCRbeta rearrangements, meaning sequences that were complete and in-frame, were kept for the analyses. Clonality for each sample was calculated as Simpson clonality in the immunoSEQ Analyzer version 3.0. Clones were grouped by frequency into very rare, small, medium, large (1-20%) or hyperexpanded (>20%) categories. Generation probabilities were estimated with OLGA 1.2.3, V-gene circos plots were generated with VDJtools, specificities were searched for in VDJdb, and CDR3 motifs were identified with GLIPH. TCRdb carries this immuneACCESS record with in-frame sequences only. Its versions omit some clonotypes, under half of them owing to an unresolved V gene in the studies checked, with the rest unexplained. That table is the source of V, J and clone size, and D and trimming were worked out from the DNA. The sample records tens of thousands of clones, less than 70% of which are singletons. The top ten hold 2.5% to 3% of the sample.

The chain is assembled from TRBV5-5 and TRBJ1-5, with the D gene not clear enough to name. The sequence was collected from a human donor in good health. Sequencing input: CD4+ T cells from blood buffy coats. The CDR3: CASSLGLQLIQPQHF. The DNA sequence follows: TGTGCCAGCAGCTTGGGTCTGCAGTTGATCCAGCCCCAGCATTTT.